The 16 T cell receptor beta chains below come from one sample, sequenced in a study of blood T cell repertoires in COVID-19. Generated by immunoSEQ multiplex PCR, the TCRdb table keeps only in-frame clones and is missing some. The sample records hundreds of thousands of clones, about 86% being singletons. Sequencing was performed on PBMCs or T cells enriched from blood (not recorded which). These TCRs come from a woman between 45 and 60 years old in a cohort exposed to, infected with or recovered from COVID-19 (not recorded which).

The CDR3 reads CASSVDRSTNEKLFF. CDR3 DNA: TGTGCCAGTAGTGTGGACAGGTCGACTAATGAAAAACTGTTTTTT. This chain links TRBV19 with TRBJ1-4, with 7 positions matching TRBD1. The germline V gene has CDR1 LNHDA and CDR2 SQIVND (reference sequence). The CDR3 contains 15 residues. V was pared by 5 bases and J by 2 bases, with 5 bases of the junction left unmatched.

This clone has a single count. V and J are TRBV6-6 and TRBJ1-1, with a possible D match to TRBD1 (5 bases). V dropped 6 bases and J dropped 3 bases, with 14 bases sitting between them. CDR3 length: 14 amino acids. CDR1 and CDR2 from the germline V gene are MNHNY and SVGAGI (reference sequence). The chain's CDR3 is CASSHRGGDTEAFF. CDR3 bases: TGTGCCAGCAGCCACCGGGGGGGGGACACTGAAGCTTTCTTT.

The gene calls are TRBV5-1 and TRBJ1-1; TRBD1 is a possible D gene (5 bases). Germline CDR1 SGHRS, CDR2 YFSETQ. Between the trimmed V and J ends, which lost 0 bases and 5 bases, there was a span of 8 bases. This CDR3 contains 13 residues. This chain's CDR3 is CASSLGYRTEAFF. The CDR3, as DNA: TGCGCCAGCAGCTTGGGGTACAGGACTGAAGCTTTCTTT.

CDR3 sequence reads: CASSPRAGRNYGYTF. The CDR3 nucleotides are TGTGCCAGCTCACCGAGGGCGGGGAGGAACTATGGCTACACCTTC. The chain employs TRBV18 and TRBJ1-2; D is undetermined. This CDR3 region has 15 residues. The germline V gene has CDR1 KGHSH and CDR2 LQKENI. Deletions cut 3 bases from V and 2 bases from J, with 13 bases between.

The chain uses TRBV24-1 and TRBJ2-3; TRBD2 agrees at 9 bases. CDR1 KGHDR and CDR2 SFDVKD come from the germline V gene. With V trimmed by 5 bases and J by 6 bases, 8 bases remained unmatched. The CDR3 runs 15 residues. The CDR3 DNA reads TGTGCCACCAGTGGAGGCGGGGGGGCCGGGGATACGCAGTATTTT. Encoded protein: CATSGGGGAGDTQYF.

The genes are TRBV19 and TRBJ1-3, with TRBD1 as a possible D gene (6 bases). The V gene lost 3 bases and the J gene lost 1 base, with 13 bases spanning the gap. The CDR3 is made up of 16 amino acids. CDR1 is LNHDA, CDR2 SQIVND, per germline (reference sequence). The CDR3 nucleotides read TGTGCCAGTAGTATTGCGGGGGCGCTGTCTGGAAACACCATATATTTT. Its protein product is CASSIAGALSGNTIYF.

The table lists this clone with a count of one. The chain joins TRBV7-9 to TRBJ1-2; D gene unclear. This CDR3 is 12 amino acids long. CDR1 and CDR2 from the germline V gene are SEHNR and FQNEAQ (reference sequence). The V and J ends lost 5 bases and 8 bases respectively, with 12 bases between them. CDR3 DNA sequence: TGTGCCAGCAGCCCCCGGTCGTTCGGCTACACCTTC. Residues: CASSPRSFGYTF. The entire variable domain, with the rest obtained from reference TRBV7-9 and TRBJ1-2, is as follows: DTGVSQNPRHKITKRGQNVTFRCDPISEHNRLYWYRQTLGQGPEFLTYFQNEAQLEKSRLLSDRFSAERPKGSFSTLEIQRTEQGDSAMYLCASSPRSFGYTFGSGTRLTVV.

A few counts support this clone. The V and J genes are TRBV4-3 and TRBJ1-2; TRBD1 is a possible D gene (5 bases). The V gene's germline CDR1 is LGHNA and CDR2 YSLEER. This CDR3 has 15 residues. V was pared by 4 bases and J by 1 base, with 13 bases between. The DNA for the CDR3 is TGCGCCAGCAGCCCAGAATACAGGAGTAACTATGGCTACACCTTC. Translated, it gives CASSPEYRSNYGYTF.

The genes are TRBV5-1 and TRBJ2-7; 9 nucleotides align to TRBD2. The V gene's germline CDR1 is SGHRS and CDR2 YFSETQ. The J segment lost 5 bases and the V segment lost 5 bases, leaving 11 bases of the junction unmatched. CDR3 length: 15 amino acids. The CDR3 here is CASRPTAGGPDEQYF. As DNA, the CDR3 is TGCGCCAGCAGGCCCACTGCGGGGGGGCCGGACGAGCAGTACTTC.

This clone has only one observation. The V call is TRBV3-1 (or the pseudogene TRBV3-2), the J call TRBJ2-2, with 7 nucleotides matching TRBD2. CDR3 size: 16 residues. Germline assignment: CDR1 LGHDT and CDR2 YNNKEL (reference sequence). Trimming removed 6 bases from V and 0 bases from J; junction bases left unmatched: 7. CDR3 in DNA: TGTGCCAGCAGTCCTAGCGGCCTTTCGAACACCGGGGAGCTGTTTTTT. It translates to CASSPSGLSNTGELFF.

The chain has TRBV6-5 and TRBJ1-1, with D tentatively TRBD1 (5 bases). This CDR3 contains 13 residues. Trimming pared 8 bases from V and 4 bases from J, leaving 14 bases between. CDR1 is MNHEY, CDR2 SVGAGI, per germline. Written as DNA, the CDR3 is TGTGCCAGCTGTCGACTCGGGGGCACTGAAGCTTTCTTT. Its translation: CASCRLGGTEAFF.

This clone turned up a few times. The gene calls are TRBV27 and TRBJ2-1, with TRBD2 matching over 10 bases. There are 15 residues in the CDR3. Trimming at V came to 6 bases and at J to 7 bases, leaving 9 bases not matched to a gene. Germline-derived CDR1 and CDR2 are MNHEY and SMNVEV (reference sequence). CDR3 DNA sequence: TGTGCCAGCAGCGAGCCGGGACTAGCGTCGAATGAGCAGTTCTTC. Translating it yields CASSEPGLASNEQFF.

CDR3 nucleotides: TGCGCCAGCAGCCCCAAGGCGGGGTGGGGCACCGGGGAGCTGTTTTTT. Protein product: CASSPKAGWGTGELFF. The V call is TRBV4-3, the J call TRBJ2-2; maybe TRBD2 (6 bases). Per germline, CDR1 LGHNA and CDR2 YSLEER. Trimming removed 4 bases from V and 4 bases from J, with 16 bases in between. CDR3 length equals 16 residues.

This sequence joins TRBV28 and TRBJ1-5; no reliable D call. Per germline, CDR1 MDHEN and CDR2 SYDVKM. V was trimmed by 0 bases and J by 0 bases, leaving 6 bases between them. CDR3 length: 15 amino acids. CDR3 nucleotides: TGTGCCAGCAGTTTATGGCAGTATAGCAATCAGCCCCAGCATTTT. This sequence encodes CASSLWQYSNQPQHF.

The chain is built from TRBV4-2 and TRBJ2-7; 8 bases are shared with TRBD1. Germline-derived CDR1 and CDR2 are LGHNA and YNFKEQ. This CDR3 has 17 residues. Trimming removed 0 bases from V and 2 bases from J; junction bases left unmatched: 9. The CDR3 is CASSQDPQGQVAYEQYF. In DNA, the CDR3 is TGTGCCAGCAGCCAAGATCCGCAGGGACAGGTCGCCTACGAGCAGTACTTC.

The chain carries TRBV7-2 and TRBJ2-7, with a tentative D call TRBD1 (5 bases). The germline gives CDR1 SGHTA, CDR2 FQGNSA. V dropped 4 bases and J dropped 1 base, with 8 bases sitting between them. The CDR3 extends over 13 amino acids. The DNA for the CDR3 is TGTGCCAGCAGCTACAGGACGTCCTACGAGCAGTACTTC. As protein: CASSYRTSYEQYF.